Presented here are 8 T cell receptor beta chains from one specimen sequenced in a study of blood T cell repertoires in COVID-19. Only in-frame clones appear in the TCRdb table, and some are missing; sequencing was by immunoSEQ multiplex PCR. Of approximately 79,000 clones listed, around 88% are singletons. Sample: peripheral blood. Receptors were obtained from a man aged 60 to 69 with acute or convalescent COVID-19.

The V call is TRBV6-1, the J call TRBJ1-2; a possible D gene is TRBD1 (5 bases). The V and J ends lost 4 bases and 9 bases respectively, with 24 bases between them. Germline loops: CDR1 MNHNS, CDR2 SASEGT. There are 16 residues in the CDR3. CDR3: CASSASGTGSGFSYTF. Written as DNA, the CDR3 is TGTGCCAGCAGTGCCTCCGGGACCGGGAGTGGGTTTAGCTACACCTTC.

This clone is a singleton in its sample. The V gene is TRBV9, the J gene TRBJ1-2; weak D call: TRBD1 (6 bases). Looked up from germline, CDR1 is SGDLS and CDR2 is YYNGEE. V lost 0 bases, J lost 6 bases, and 12 bases lay in between. This CDR3 has 14 amino acids. The CDR3 loop is CASSVAGGEHGYTF. In DNA form, the CDR3 reads TGTGCCAGCAGCGTAGCGGGGGGCGAACATGGCTACACCTTC.

The gene calls are TRBV5-1 and TRBJ2-7, with D perhaps matching TRBD1 (6 bases). V was shortened by 3 bases and J by 2 bases, with 9 bases between the two germline ends. The V gene's germline CDR1 is SGHRS and CDR2 YFSETQ. The CDR3 contains 13 residues. CDR3 amino acids: CASSSGTTYEQYF. DNA for the CDR3: TGCGCCAGCAGCTCCGGGACAACCTACGAGCAGTACTTC.

The V and J genes are TRBV5-5 and TRBJ2-7; D is perhaps TRBD2 (5 bases). Trimming removed 2 bases at V and 0 bases at J, with 6 bases between. This CDR3 spans 13 amino acids. The V gene's germline CDR1 is SGHKS and CDR2 YYEKEE (reference sequence). The CDR3 bases are TGTGCCAGCAGCTTAGGGAGCTCCTACGAGCAGTACTTC. Translating it yields CASSLGSSYEQYF.

The rearrangement links TRBV30 to TRBJ2-7; 7 bases are a match to TRBD1. The CDR3 is 13 residues long. Germline CDR1 and CDR2: GTSNPN and SVGIG (reference sequence). Germline trimming cut 4 bases from V and 3 bases from J; bases unmatched to any gene: 6. The CDR3 DNA follows: TGTGCCTGGAATAAACAGGGGTTCTACGAGCAGTACTTC. Translated, it gives CAWNKQGFYEQYF. The variable domain in full, completed from reference TRBV30 and TRBJ2-7, reads SQTIHQWPATLVQPVGSPLSLECTVEGTSNPNLYWYRQAAGRGLQLLFYSVGIGQISSEVPQNLSASRPQDRQFILSSKKLLLSDSGFYLCAWNKQGFYEQYFGPGTRLTVT.

The chain has TRBV28 and TRBJ1-4; D call uncertain. Germline V lookup: CDR1 MDHEN, CDR2 SYDVKM. CDR3 size: 16 residues. Trimming took 2 bases from V and 4 from J, leaving 14 bases between them. CDR3 protein: CASSLGSVGGNEKLFF. In DNA form, the CDR3 reads TGTGCCAGCAGTTTAGGTTCTGTAGGAGGTAATGAAAAACTGTTTTTT.

V and J are TRBV14 and TRBJ2-7; 7 bases agree with TRBD1. Trimming cost V 6 bases and J 8 bases; bases outside gene matches: 10. This CDR3 is 13 amino acids long. Germline CDR1 is SGHDN and CDR2 is FVKESK. CDR3 residues: CASSIGDSHQQYF. Written as DNA, the CDR3 is TGTGCCAGCAGTATCGGGGACAGCCACCAGCAGTACTTC.

This chain joins TRBV19 and TRBJ1-2; 8 nucleotides align to TRBD1. The V gene's germline CDR1 is LNHDA and CDR2 SQIVND (reference sequence). The CDR3 extends over 15 amino acids. V gave up 4 bases and J gave up 3 bases; unmatched junction bases: 7. The DNA for the CDR3 is TGTGCCAGTAGTACCCGGACAGGGAGGGACTATGGCTACACCTTC. Its protein is CASSTRTGRDYGYTF. The variable domain in full, with the rest retrieved from reference TRBV19 and TRBJ1-2, is DGGITQSPKYLFRKEGQNVTLSCEQNLNHDAMYWYRQDPGQGLRLIYYSQIVNDFQKGDIAEGYSVSREKKESFPLTVTSAQKNPTAFYLCASSTRTGRDYGYTFGSGTRLTVV.